This T cell receptor beta chain derives from a study of cytomegalovirus exposure and HLA in healthy donors. PCR was performed using 60 Vbeta and 13 Jbeta primers. Some clones are missing from TCRdb's copy, which holds only in-frame ones; the method was immunoSEQ multiplex PCR. This table holds under 200,000 clones. With V trimmed by 5 bases and J by 4 bases, 6 bases remained unmatched. The germline V gene encodes CDR1 SEHNR and CDR2 FQNEAQ (reference sequence). This CDR3 region has 15 residues. Material for sequencing was PBMCs. The chain is built from TRBV7-9 and TRBJ2-1; 9 bases align to TRBD2. The sequence came from a man aged 30 to 39 in good health and CMV-seronegative. In DNA, the CDR3 is TGTGCCAGCAGCCCGGCGGGAGGGCCGTACAATGAGCAGTTCTTC. It is translated as CASSPAGGPYNEQFF.